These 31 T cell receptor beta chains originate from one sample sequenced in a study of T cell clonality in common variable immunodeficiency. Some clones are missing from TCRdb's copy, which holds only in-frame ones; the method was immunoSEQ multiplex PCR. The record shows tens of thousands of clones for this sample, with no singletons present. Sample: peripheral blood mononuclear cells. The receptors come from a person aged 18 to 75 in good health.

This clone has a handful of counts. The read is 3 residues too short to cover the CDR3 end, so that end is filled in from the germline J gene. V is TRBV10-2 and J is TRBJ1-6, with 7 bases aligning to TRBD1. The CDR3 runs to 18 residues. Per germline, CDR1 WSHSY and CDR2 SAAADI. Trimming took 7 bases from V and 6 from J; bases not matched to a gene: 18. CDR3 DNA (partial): TGCGCCAGCACAGTTGGTTGGGGCCGAGGGACAGCTAATTCACCC. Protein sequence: CASTVGWGRGTANSP. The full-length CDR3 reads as CASTVGWGRGTANSPLHF.

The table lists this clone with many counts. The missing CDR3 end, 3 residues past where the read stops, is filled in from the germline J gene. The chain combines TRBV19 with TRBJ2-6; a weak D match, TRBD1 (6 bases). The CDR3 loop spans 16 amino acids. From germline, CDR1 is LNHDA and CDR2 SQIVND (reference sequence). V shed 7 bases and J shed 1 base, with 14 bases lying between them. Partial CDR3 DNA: TGTGCCAGTATGAATGGGGACATGTCTGGGGCCAACGTC. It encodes CASMNGDMSGANV. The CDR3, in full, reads CASMNGDMSGANVLTF.

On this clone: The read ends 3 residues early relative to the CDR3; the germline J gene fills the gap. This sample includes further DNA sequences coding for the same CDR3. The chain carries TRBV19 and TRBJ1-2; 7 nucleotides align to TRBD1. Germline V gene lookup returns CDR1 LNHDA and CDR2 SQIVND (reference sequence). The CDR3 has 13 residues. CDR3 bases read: TGTGCCAGTAGTATAGATCGGGACAGACGT. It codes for CASSIDRDRR. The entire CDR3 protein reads CASSIDRDRRYTF.

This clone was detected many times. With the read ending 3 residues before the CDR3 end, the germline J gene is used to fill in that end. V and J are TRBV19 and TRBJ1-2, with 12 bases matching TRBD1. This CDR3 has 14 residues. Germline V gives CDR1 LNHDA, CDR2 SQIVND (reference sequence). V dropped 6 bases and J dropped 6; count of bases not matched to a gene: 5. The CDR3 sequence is CASRLGQGAHGYTF. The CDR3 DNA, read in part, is TGTGCCAGTAGATTGGGACAGGGGGCGCATGGC.

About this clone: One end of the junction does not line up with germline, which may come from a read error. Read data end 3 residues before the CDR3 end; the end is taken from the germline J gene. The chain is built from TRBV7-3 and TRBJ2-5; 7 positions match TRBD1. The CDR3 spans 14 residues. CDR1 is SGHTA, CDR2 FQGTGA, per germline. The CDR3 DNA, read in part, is TGTTCCAGCGGCACGACAGGGTCCAGCGAGACC. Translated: CSSGTTGSSET. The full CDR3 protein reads CSSGTTGSSETQYF.

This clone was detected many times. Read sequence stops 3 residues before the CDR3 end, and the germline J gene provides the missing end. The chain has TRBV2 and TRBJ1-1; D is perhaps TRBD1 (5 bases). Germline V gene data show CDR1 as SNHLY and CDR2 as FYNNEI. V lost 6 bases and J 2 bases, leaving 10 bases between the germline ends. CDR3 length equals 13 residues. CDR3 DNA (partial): TGTGCCAGCAGGGTTACAGGAAACACTGAA. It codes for CASRVTGNTE. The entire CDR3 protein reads CASRVTGNTEAFF.

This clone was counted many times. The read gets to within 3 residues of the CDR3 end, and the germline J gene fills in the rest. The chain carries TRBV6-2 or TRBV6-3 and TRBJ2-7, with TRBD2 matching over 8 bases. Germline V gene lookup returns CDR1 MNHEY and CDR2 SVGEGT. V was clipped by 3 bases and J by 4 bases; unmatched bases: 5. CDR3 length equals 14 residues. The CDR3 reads CASSYFREGYEQYF. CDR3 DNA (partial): TGTGCCAGCAGTTATTTTCGGGAGGGGTACGAG.

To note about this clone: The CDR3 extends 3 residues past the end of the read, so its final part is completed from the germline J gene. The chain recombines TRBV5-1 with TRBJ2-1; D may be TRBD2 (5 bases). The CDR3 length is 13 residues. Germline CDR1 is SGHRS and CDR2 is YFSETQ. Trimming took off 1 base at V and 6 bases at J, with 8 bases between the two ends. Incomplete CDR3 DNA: TGCGCCAGCAGCTTGAGGACTGCCAATGAG. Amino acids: CASSLRTANE. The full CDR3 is CASSLRTANEQFF.

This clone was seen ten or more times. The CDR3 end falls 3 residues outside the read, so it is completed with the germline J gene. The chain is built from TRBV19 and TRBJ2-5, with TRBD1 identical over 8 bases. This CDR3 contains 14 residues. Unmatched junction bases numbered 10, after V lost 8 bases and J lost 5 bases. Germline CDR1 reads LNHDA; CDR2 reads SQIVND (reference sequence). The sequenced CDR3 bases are TGTGCCAGTGGCGCCCAGGGGGCAGGGGAGACC. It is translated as CASGAQGAGET. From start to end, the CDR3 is CASGAQGAGETQYF.

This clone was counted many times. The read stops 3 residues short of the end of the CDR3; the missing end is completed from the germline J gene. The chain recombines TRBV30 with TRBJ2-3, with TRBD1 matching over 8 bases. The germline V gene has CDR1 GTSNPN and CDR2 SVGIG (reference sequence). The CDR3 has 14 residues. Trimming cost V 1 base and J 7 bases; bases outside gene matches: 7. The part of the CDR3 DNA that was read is TGTGCCTGGAGTGGCTACGGACAGGGAAATACG. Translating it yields CAWSGYGQGNT. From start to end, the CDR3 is CAWSGYGQGNTQYF.

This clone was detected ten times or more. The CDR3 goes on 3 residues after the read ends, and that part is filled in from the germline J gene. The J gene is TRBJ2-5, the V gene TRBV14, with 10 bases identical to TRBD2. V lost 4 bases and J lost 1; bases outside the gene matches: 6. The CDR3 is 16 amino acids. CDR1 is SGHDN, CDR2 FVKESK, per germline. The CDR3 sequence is CASSPAVAGGQETQYF. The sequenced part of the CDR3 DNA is TGTGCCAGCAGCCCGGCGGTAGCGGGGGGCCAAGAGACC.

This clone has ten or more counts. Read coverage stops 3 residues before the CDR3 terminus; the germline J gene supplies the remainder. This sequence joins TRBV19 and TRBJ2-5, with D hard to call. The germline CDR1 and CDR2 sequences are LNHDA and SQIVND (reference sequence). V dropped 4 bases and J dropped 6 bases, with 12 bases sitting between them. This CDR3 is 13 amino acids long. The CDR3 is CASSRQVGQTQYF. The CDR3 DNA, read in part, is TGTGCCAGTAGTAGGCAGGTCGGTCAGACC.

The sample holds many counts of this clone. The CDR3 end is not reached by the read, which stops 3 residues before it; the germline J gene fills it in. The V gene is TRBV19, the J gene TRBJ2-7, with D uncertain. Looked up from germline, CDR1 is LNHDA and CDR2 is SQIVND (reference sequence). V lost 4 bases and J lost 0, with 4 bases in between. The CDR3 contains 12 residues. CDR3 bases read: TGTGCCAGTAGTACGGGCTCCTACGAG. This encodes CASSTGSYE. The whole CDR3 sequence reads CASSTGSYEQYF.

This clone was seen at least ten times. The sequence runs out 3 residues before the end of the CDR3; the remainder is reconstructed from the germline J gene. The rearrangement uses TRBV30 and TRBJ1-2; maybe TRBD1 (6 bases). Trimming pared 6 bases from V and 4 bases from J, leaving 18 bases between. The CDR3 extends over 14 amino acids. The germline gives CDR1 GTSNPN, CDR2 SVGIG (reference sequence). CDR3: CACLDLQGIYGYTF. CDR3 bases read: TGTGCCTGTTTGGATCTACAGGGAATCTATGGC.

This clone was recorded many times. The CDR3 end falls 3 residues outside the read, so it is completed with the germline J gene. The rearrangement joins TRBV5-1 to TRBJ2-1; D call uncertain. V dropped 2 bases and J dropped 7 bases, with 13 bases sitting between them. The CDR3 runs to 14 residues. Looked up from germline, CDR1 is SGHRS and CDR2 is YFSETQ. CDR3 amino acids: CASSLVADGNEQFF. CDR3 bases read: TGCGCCAGCAGCTTAGTAGCAGACGGGAATGAG.

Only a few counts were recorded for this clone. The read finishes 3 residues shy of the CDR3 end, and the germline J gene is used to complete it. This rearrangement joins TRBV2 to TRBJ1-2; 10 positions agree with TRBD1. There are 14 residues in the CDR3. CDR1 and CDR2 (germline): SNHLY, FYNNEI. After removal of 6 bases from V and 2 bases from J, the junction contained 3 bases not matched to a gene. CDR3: CASSPGQGNYGYTF. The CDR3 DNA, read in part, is TGTGCCAGCAGCCCGGGACAGGGGAACTATGGC.

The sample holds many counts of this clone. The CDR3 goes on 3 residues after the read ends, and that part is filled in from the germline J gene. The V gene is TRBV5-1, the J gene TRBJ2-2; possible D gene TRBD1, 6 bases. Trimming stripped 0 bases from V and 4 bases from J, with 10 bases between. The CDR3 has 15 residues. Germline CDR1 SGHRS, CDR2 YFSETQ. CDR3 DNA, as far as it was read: TGCGCCAGCAGCTTGGTTGGGGGCGTCACCGGGGAG. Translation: CASSLVGGVTGE. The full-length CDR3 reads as CASSLVGGVTGELFF.

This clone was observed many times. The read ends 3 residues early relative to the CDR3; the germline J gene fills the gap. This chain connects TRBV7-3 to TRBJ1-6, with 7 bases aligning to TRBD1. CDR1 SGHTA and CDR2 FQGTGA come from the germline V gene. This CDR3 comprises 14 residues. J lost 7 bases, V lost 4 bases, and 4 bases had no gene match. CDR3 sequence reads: CASSSGQLNSPLHF. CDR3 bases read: TGTGCCAGCAGCTCGGGACAGTTAAATTCACCC. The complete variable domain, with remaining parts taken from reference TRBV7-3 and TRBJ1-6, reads GAGVSQTPSNKVTEKGKYVELRCDPISGHTALYWYRQSLGQGPEFLIYFQGTGAADDSGLPNDRFFAVRPEGSVSTLKIQRTERGDSAVYLCASSSGQLNSPLHFGNGTRLTVT.

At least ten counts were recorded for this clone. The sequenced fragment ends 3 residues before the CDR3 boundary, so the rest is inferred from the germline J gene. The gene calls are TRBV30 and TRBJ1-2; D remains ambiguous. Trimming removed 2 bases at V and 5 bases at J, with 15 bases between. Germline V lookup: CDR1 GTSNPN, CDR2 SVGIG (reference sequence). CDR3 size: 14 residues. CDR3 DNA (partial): TGTGCCTGGAGTCCCGGGTTCGGAGGTTATGGC. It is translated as CAWSPGFGGYG. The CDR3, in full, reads CAWSPGFGGYGYTF.

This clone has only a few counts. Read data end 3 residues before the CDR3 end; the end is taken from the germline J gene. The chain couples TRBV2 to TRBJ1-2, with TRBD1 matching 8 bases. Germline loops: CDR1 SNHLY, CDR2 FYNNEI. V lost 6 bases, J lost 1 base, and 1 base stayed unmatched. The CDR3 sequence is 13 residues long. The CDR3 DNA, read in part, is TGTGCCAGCAGGGACAGGGTTAACTATGGC. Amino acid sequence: CASRDRVNYG. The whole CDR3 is CASRDRVNYGYTF.

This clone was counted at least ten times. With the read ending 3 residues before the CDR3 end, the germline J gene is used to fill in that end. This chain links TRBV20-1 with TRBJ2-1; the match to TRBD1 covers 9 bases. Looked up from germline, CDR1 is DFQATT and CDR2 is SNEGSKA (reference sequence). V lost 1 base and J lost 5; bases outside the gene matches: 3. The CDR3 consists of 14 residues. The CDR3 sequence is CSARGDRENNEQFF. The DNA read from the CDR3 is TGCAGTGCTAGAGGGGACAGGGAAAACAATGAG.

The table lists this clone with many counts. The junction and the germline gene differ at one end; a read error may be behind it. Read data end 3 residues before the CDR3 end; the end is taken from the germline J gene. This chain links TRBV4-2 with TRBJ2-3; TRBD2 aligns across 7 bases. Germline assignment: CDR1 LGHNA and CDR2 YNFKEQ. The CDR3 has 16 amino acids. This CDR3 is CASSQDQAGTGDTQYF. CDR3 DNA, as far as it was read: TGCGCCAGCAGCCAAGATCAAGCGGGGACCGGGGATACG.

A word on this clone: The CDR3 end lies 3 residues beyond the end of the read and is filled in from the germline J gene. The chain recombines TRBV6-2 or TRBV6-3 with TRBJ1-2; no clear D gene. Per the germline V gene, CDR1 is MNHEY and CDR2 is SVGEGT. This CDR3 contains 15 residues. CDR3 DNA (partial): TGTGCCAGCAGTTACAAGGCGGGAGGCCTAGGTGAC. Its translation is CASSYKAGGLGD. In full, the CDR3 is CASSYKAGGLGDYTF.

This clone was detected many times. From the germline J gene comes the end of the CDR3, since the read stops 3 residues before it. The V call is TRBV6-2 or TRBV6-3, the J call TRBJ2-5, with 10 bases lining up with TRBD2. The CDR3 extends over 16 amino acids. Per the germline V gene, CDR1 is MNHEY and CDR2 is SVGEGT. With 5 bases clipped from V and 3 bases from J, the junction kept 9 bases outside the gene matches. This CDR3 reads CASSPWTSGPEETQYF. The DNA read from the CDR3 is TGTGCCAGCAGTCCTTGGACTAGCGGACCGGAAGAGACC.

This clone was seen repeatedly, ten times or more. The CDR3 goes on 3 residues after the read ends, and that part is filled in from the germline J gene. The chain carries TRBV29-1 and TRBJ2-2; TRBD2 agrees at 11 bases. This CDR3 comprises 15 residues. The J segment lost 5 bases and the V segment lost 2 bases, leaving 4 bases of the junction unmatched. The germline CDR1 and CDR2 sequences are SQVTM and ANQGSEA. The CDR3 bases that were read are TGCAGCGTTGAATTCGGACTAGCGGGTACCGGGGAG. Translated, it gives CSVEFGLAGTGE. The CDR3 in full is CSVEFGLAGTGELFF.

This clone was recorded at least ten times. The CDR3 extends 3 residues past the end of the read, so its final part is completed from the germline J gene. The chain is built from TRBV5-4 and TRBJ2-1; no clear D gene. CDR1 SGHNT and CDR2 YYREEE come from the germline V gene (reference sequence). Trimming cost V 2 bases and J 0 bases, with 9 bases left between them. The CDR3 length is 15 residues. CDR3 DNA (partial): TGTGCCAGCAGCTTAGGCCCTAGCTCCTACAATGAG. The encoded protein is CASSLGPSSYNE. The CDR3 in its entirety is CASSLGPSSYNEQFF.

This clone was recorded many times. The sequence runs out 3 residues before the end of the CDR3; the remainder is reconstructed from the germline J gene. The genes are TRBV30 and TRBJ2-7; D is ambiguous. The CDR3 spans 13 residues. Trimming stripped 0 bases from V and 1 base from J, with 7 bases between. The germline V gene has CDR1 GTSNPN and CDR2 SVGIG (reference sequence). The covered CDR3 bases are TGTGCCTGGAGTGTAGAGCTTTCCTACGAG. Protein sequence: CAWSVELSYE. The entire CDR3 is CAWSVELSYEQYF.

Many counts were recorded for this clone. CDR3 residues: CASSPRQGANTEAFF. Incomplete CDR3 DNA: TGCGCCAGCAGCCCTCGACAGGGGGCGAACACTGAA. The chain uses TRBV4-1 and TRBJ1-1, with 10 nucleotides matching TRBD1. The read stops 3 residues short of the end of the CDR3; the missing end is completed from the germline J gene. The ends lost 4 bases at V and 1 base at J; junction bases unmatched: 3. Germline CDR1 reads MGHRA; CDR2 reads YSYEKL. This CDR3 is built from 15 residues.

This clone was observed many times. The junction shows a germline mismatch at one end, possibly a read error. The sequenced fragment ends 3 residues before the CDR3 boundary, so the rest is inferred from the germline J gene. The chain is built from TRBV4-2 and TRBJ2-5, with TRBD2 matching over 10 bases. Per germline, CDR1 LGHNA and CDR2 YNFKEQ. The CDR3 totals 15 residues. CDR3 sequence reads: CASSQVAGGEETQYF. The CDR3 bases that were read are TGCGCCAGCAGCCAAGTAGCGGGGGGTGAGGAGACC.

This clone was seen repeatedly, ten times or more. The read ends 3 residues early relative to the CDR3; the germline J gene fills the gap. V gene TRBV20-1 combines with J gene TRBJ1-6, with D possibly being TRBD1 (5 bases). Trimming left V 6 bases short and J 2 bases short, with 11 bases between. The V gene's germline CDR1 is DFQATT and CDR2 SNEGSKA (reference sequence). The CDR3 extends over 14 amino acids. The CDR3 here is CSARGLTYNSPLHF. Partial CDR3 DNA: TGCAGTGCAAGGGGTCTTACCTATAATTCACCC.

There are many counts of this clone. The CDR3 here is CASRISLQNTGELFF. The covered CDR3 bases are TGCGCCAGCAGAATTTCACTTCAGAACACCGGGGAG. The chain links TRBV5-1 to TRBJ2-2; D is undetermined. The CDR3 goes on 3 residues after the read ends, and that part is filled in from the germline J gene. The CDR3 is 15 amino acids. Germline CDR1 and CDR2: SGHRS and YFSETQ. Trimming removed 5 bases at V and 1 base at J, with 12 bases between.